Below are 6 T cell receptor beta chains sequenced from a single sample in a study of cytomegalovirus exposure and HLA in healthy donors. Libraries were prepared by immunoSEQ multiplex PCR; TCRdb keeps only in-frame clonotypes and omits some of them. The table lists approximately 160,000 clones, around 92% of them singletons. Sequenced material: PBMCs. Receptors originate from a man aged 18 to 30 in good health and CMV-seropositive.

The J gene is TRBJ2-1, the V gene TRBV4-1, with 8 bases that match TRBD2. The CDR3 covers 17 residues. Germline loops: CDR1 MGHRA, CDR2 YSYEKL. J was trimmed by 0 bases and V by 8 bases; bases with no gene match: 12. The CDR3 coding sequence is TGCGCCAGCGCAATCGGGGGGGCGCGGAGCTCCTACAATGAGCAGTTCTTC. This gives the protein CASAIGGARSSYNEQFF.

This chain joins TRBV18 and TRBJ2-3, with D possibly being TRBD2 (6 bases). CDR1 and CDR2 from the germline V gene are KGHSH and LQKENI. Trimming stripped 3 bases from V and 7 bases from J, with 11 bases between. The CDR3 runs 13 residues. The CDR3 region has the DNA TGTGCCAGCTCACCCACGGGGGAAAATACGCAGTATTTT. Protein sequence: CASSPTGENTQYF.

This chain connects TRBV2 to TRBJ1-3; perhaps TRBD1 as D (6 bases). Between the trimmed V and J ends, which lost 8 bases and 0 bases, there was a span of 17 bases. The length of the CDR3 is 16 residues. Germline V gene data show CDR1 as SNHLY and CDR2 as FYNNEI. CDR3: CASFSGTRISGNTIYF. The CDR3 nucleotides are TGTGCCAGCTTTTCCGGGACACGAATCTCTGGAAACACCATATATTTT. Using reference TRBV2 and TRBJ1-3 for the parts outside the CDR3, the full variable domain is EPEVTQTPSHQVTQMGQEVILRCVPISNHLYFYWYRQILGQKVEFLVSFYNNEISEKSEIFDDQFSVERPDGSNFTLKIRSTKLEDSAMYFCASFSGTRISGNTIYFGEGSWLTVV.

The chain recombines TRBV7-9 with TRBJ2-1; 10 bases agree with TRBD1. This CDR3 is 15 amino acids long. The V gene end was trimmed by 5 bases and the J gene end by 7 bases; junction bases not matched to a gene: 8. Looked up from germline, CDR1 is SEHNR and CDR2 is FQNEAQ (reference sequence). The CDR3 sequence: CASSLTGGRRNEQFF. The CDR3 region has the DNA TGTGCCAGCAGCCTGACAGGGGGCAGGCGGAATGAGCAGTTCTTC.

In DNA form, the CDR3 reads TGTGCCAGCAGTCCGGGTGTCTCTGGGGCCAACGTCCTGACTTTC. It specifies CASSPGVSGANVLTF. The rearrangement uses TRBV6-5 and TRBJ2-6, with no clear D. Trimming left V 5 bases short and J 0 bases short, with 8 bases between. This CDR3 has 15 residues. Looked up from germline, CDR1 is MNHEY and CDR2 is SVGAGI.

The chain has TRBV6-5 and TRBJ2-4; 7 nucleotides align to TRBD2. CDR1 MNHEY and CDR2 SVGAGI come from the germline V gene. With 7 bases clipped from V and 5 bases from J, the junction kept 5 bases outside the gene matches. This CDR3 is 13 amino acids long. Here the CDR3 reads CASNAAGQNIQYF. In DNA form, the CDR3 reads TGTGCCAGCAATGCAGCGGGGCAAAACATTCAGTACTTC.